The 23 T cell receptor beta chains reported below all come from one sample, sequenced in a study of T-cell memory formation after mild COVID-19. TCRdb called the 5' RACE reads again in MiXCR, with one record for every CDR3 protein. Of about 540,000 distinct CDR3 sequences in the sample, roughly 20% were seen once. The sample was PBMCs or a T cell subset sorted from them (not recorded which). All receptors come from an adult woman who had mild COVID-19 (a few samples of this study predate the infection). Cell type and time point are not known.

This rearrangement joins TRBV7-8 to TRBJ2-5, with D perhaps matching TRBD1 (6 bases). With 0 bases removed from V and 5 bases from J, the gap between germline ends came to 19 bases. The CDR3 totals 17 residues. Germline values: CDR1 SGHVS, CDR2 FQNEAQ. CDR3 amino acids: CASSLAQRNRARETQYF. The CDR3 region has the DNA TGTGCCAGCAGCTTAGCCCAGAGGAACAGGGCGAGGGAGACCCAGTACTTC.

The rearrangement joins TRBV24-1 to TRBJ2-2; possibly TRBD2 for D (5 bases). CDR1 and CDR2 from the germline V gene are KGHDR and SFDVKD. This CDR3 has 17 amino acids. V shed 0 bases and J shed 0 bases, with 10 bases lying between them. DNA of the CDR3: TGTGCCACCAGTGATTTGCCGGGGTGGGCGAACACCGGGGAGCTGTTTTTT. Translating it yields CATSDLPGWANTGELFF.

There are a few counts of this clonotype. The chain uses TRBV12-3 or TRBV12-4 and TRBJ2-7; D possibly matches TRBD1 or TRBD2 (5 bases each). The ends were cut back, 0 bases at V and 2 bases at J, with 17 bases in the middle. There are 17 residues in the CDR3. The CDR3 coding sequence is TGTGCCAGCAGTTTAGCGCCAGGACCCCTGGGGGCCTACGAGCAGTACTTC. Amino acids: CASSLAPGPLGAYEQYF.

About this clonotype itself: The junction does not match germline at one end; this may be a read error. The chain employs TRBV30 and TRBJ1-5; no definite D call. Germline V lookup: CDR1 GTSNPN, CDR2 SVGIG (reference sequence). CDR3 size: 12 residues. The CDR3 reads CAAGYSNQPQHF. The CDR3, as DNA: TGCGCCGCGGGGTATAGCAATCAGCCCCAGCATTTT.

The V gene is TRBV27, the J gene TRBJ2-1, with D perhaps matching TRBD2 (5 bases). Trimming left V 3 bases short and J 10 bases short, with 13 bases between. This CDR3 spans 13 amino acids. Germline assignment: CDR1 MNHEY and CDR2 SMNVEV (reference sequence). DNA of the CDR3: TGTGCCAGCAGTTTGCCGGGGTTGAGGGAGCAGTTCTTC. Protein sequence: CASSLPGLREQFF.

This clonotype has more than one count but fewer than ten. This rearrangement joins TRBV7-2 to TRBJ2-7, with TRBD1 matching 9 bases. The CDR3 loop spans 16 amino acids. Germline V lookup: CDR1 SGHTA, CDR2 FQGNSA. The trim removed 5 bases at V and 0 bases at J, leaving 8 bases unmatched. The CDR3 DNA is TGTGCCAGCAGCCTAGTGGGGACAGGGAGCTCCTACGAGCAGTACTTC. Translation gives CASSLVGTGSSYEQYF.

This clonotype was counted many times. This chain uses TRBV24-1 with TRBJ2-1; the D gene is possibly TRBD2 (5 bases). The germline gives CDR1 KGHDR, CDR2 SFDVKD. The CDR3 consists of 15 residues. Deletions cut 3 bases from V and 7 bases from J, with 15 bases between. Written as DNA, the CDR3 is TGTGCCACCAGTGATCCTGGTCCGTCGGGGAATGAGCAGTTCTTC. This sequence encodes CATSDPGPSGNEQFF.

The CDR3 sequence: CASMSGEGDYEQYF. CDR3 DNA: TGCGCCAGCATGTCGGGGGAAGGAGACTACGAGCAGTACTTC. The V gene is TRBV5-1, the J gene TRBJ2-7, with a possible D match to TRBD2 (6 bases). V was shortened by 6 bases and J by 3 bases, with 16 bases between the two germline ends. Germline CDR1 SGHRS, CDR2 YFSETQ. The CDR3 length is 14 residues.

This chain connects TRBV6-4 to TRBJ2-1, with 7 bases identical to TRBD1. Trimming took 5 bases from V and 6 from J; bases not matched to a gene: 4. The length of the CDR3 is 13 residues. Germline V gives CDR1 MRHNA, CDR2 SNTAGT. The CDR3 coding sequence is TGTGCCAGCAGTCTTCACAGGGGCAATGAGCAGTTCTTC. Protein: CASSLHRGNEQFF.

The CDR3 is CASSYSDSAFPRSEQYF. CDR3 sequence (DNA): TGTGCCAGCAGTTACTCGGACAGCGCTTTTCCCCGAAGTGAGCAGTACTTC. The chain links TRBV6-5 to TRBJ2-7; a weak D match, TRBD1 (6 bases). Trimming shortened V by 0 bases and J by 7 bases, and 22 bases separated the two germline ends. CDR1 MNHEY and CDR2 SVGAGI come from the germline V gene. The CDR3 extends over 17 amino acids.

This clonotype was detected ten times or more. The CDR3, as DNA: TGCGCCAGCAGCCAAACAGTGAACACTGAAGCTTTCTTT. It yields the protein CASSQTVNTEAFF. The V and J genes are TRBV5-1 and TRBJ1-1; D gene unclear. V lost 4 bases and J lost 0, with 7 bases in between. The germline V gene has CDR1 SGHRS and CDR2 YFSETQ. This CDR3 comprises 13 residues. Full variable domain (remainder filled in from reference TRBV5-1 and TRBJ1-1): KAGVTQTPRYLIKTRGQQVTLSCSPISGHRSVSWYQQTPGQGLQFLFEYFSETQRNKGNFPGRFSGRQFSNSRSEMNVSTLELGDSALYLCASSQTVNTEAFFGQGTRLTVV.

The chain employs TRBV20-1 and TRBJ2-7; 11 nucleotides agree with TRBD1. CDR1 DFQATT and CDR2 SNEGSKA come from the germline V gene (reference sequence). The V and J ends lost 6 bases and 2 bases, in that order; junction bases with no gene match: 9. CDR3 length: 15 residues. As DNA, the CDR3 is TGCAGTGCAACCGGAGGACAGGGGGCTACCTACGAGCAGTACTTC. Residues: CSATGGQGATYEQYF.

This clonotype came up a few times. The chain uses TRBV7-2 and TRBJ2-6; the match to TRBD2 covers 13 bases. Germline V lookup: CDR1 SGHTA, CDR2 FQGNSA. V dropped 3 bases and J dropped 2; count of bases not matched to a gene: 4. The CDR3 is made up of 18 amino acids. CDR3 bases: TGTGCCAGCAGCTTTACTAGCGGGAGGGCCGCTGGGGCCAACGTCCTGACTTTC. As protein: CASSFTSGRAAGANVLTF.

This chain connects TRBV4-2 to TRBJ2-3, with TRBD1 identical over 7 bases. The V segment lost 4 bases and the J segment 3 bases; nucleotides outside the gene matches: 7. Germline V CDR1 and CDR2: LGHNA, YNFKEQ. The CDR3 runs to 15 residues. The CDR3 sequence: CASSLTGAETDTQYF. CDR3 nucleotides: TGTGCCAGCAGCCTCACAGGGGCGGAAACAGATACGCAGTATTTT.

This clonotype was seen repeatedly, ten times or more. The CDR3 protein is CASTSLPGQGAVLDGDTQYF. In DNA form, the CDR3 reads TGTGCCAGCACCTCTCTTCCGGGACAGGGGGCAGTTCTCGATGGAGATACGCAGTATTTT. The chain combines TRBV6-4 with TRBJ2-3, with 12 nucleotides matching TRBD1. Per the germline V gene, CDR1 is MRHNA and CDR2 is SNTAGT. CDR3 length: 20 residues. J gave up 5 bases and V 7 bases, and 22 bases lay outside the gene matches.

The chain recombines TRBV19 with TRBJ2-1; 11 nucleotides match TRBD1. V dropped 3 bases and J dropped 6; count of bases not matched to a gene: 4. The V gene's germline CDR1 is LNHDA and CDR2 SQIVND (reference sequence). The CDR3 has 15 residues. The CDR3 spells CASSIGTGGSNEQFF. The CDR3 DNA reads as TGTGCCAGTAGTATCGGGACAGGGGGTTCCAATGAGCAGTTCTTC.

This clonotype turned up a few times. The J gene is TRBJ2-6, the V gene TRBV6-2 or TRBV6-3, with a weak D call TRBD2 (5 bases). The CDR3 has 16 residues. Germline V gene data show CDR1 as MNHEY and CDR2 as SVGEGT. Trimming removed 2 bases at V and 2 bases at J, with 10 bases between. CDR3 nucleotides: TGTGCCAGCAGTTACCCGGGAACCCCTGGGGCCAACGTCCTGACTTTC. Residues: CASSYPGTPGANVLTF.

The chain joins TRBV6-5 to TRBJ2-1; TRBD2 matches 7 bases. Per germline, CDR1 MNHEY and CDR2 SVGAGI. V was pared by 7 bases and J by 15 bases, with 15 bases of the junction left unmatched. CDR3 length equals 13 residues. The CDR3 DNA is TGTGCCAGCACTCCATCGGTTGGCGGGGGTTGGTTCTTC. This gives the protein CASTPSVGGGWFF.

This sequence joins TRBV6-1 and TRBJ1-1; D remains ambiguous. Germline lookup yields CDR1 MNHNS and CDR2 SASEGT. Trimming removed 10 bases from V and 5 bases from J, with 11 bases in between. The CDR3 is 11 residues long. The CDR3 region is CAIIGATEAFF. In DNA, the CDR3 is TGTGCCATCATCGGAGCAACTGAAGCTTTCTTT.

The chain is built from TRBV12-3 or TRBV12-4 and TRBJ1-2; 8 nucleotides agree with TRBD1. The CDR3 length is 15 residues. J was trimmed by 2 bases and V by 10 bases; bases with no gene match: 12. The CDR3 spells CATTGQGSGNYGYTF. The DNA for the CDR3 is TGTGCCACCACAGGACAGGGATCGGGCAACTATGGCTACACCTTC.

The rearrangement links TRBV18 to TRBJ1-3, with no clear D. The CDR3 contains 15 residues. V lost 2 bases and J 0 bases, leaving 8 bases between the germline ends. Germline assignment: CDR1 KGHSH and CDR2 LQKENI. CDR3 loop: CASSPTADSGNTIYF. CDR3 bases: TGTGCCAGCTCACCAACGGCAGACTCTGGAAACACCATATATTTT.

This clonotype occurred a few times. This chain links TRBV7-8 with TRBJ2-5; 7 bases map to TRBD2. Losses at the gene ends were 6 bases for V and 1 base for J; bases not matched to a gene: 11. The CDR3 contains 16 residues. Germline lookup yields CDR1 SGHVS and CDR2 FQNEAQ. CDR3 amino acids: CASSSEGLAVQETQYF. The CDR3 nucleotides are TGTGCCAGCAGTTCTGAGGGGCTAGCGGTCCAAGAGACCCAGTACTTC.

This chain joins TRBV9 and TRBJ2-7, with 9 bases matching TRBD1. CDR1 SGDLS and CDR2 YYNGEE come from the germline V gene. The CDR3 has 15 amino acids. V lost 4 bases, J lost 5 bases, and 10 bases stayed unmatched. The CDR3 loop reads CASSPGTGSLDEQYF. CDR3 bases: TGTGCCAGCAGCCCCGGGACAGGGAGTTTGGACGAGCAGTACTTC.